This T cell receptor beta chain was recorded in a study of cytomegalovirus exposure and HLA in healthy donors. Remarks on this clone: Its antigen is not known.

PCR was performed using 60 Vbeta and 13 Jbeta primers. Method: immunoSEQ multiplex PCR; TCRdb's copy keeps in-frame clones and lacks some. Here the sample spans about 140,000 clones, about three quarters being singletons. Trimming pared 6 bases from V and 4 bases from J, leaving 18 bases between. The CDR3 spans 15 residues. In germline, CDR1 is ENHRY, CDR2 SYGVKD. It was healthy bone marrow donors who served as donors. General study points: Later analysis reportedly placed an Asian-associated ancestry cluster below the roughly 680-donor mean in N-insertions.

The sequenced sample consisted of PBMCs. This TCR was sampled from a man aged 45-60 years in good health and CMV-seropositive. The V gene is TRBV10-3, the J gene TRBJ1-1; weak D call: TRBD1 (5 bases). CDR3 sequence: CAIRGGLTVGTEAFF. CDR3 nucleotides: TGTGCCATCAGGGGAGGTCTGACAGTAGGCACTGAAGCTTTCTTT.